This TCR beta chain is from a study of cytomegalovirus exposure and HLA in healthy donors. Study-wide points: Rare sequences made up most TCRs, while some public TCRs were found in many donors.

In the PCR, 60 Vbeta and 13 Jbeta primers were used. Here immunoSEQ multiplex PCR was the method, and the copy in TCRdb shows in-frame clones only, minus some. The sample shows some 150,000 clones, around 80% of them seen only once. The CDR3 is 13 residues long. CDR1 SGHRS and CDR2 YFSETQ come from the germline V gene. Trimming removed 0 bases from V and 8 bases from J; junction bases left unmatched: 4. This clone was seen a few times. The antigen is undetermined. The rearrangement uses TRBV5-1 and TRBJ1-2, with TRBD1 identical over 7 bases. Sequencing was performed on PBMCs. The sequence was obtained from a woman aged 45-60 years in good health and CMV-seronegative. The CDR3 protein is CASSLEGGAGYTF. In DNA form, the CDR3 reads TGCGCCAGCAGCTTGGAAGGGGGCGCCGGCTACACCTTC.